What follows are 14 T cell receptor beta chains derived from one specimen sequenced in a study of cytomegalovirus exposure and HLA in healthy donors (dated by TCRdb to about 2017). Libraries were prepared through the immunoSEQ multiplex PCR assay. Held by TCRdb, this immuneACCESS table contains in-frame sequences only and omits some clones. Under half of the omission traces to an unresolved V gene where checked; the cause of the rest is unknown. This sample is represented by roughly 90,000 clones; 85% of them were singletons. The ten top clones hold roughly 22% of the sample. Source material: PBMCs. These receptors originate from a man between 18 and 29 years old in good health and CMV-seropositive.

V usage is TRBV4-1 and J usage is TRBJ1-1, with D possibly TRBD1 on 6 matching bases. In germline, CDR1 is MGHRA, CDR2 YSYEKL. The V gene lost 1 base and the J gene lost 0 bases, with 12 bases spanning the gap. CDR3 length: 16 residues. For the CDR3, the DNA is TGCGCCAGCAGCCAAGGACCAGGGGAAATGAACACTGAAGCTTTCTTT. It codes for CASSQGPGEMNTEAFF.

The rearrangement links TRBV29-1 to TRBJ2-3; weak D call: TRBD1 (5 bases). The CDR3 has 13 residues. Germline-derived CDR1 and CDR2 are SQVTM and ANQGSEA. Between the trimmed V and J ends, which lost 4 bases and 4 bases, there was a span of 12 bases. The CDR3 bases are TGCAGCGTTGGTCCAGGGTCCTCAGATACGCAGTATTTT. The encoded protein is CSVGPGSSDTQYF.

The chain is built from TRBV4-1 and TRBJ2-6, with 7 bases identical to TRBD1. The CDR3 covers 18 residues. Germline-derived CDR1 and CDR2 are MGHRA and YSYEKL. After removal of 10 bases from V and 2 bases from J, the junction contained 17 bases not matched to a gene. The CDR3 DNA reads as TGCGCCACCTCATTTCGACAGGGTGTCCTCCCTGGGGCCAACGTCCTGACTTTC. It encodes CATSFRQGVLPGANVLTF.

CDR3 in amino acids: CASSQNTEAFF. The CDR3 DNA is TGTGCCAGCAGCCAGAACACTGAAGCTTTCTTT. V gene TRBV28 combines with J gene TRBJ1-1; D remains ambiguous. This CDR3 is 11 amino acids long. Looked up from germline, CDR1 is MDHEN and CDR2 is SYDVKM. V lost 6 bases and J lost 1, with 3 bases in between.

The rearrangement uses TRBV5-1 and TRBJ1-5, with 8 positions matching TRBD1. Germline loops: CDR1 SGHRS, CDR2 YFSETQ. The CDR3 spans 14 residues. The V and J ends lost 1 base and 4 bases, in that order; junction bases with no gene match: 1. The CDR3 sequence: CASSLTGGNQPQHF. CDR3 DNA: TGCGCCAGCAGCTTGACAGGGGGGAATCAGCCCCAGCATTTT. Looking up the rest from reference TRBV5-1 and TRBJ1-5 gives the full variable domain: KAGVTQTPRYLIKTRGQQVTLSCSPISGHRSVSWYQQTPGQGLQFLFEYFSETQRNKGNFPGRFSGRQFSNSRSEMNVSTLELGDSALYLCASSLTGGNQPQHFGDGTRLSIL.

This clone was detected only once. The gene calls are TRBV5-6 and TRBJ2-1, with 9 bases aligning to TRBD1. The length of the CDR3 is 12 residues. Per germline, CDR1 SGHDT and CDR2 YYEEEE. The junction had 7 bases not matched to a gene; V was cut back by 4 bases and J by 14 bases. The chain's CDR3 is CASSGWTGAEFF. The CDR3 region has the DNA TGTGCCAGCAGCGGGTGGACAGGGGCGGAGTTCTTC.

V and J are TRBV29-1 and TRBJ2-1, with TRBD2 as a possible D gene (6 bases). V lost 4 bases to trimming and J lost 5 bases, with 18 bases between them. The CDR3 covers 15 residues. CDR1 and CDR2 from the germline V gene are SQVTM and ANQGSEA. The CDR3 coding sequence is TGCAGCGTTGGAAGCGGAGGGTGGTCGGACAATGAGCAGTTCTTC. Amino acids: CSVGSGGWSDNEQFF.

V and J are TRBV7-3 and TRBJ2-1; the match to TRBD2 covers 8 bases. Trimming cost V 5 bases and J 7 bases; bases outside gene matches: 10. The CDR3 runs 15 residues. Germline values: CDR1 SGHTA, CDR2 FQGTGA. DNA for the CDR3: TGTGCCAGCAGCCTAGGACTAGCCTGGGGAAATGAGCAGTTCTTC. It encodes CASSLGLAWGNEQFF.

This sequence joins TRBV29-1 and TRBJ2-1, with 9 bases fitting TRBD2. V shed 6 bases, J shed 8 bases, and the junction held 8 bases outside the gene matches. CDR1 SQVTM and CDR2 ANQGSEA come from the germline V gene. This CDR3 spans 13 amino acids. CDR3: CSVAGGPLDEQFF. As DNA, the CDR3 is TGCAGCGTAGCGGGAGGACCACTCGATGAGCAGTTCTTC.

CDR3 residues: CASSLGSIAGAYNEQFF. As DNA, the CDR3 is TGTGCCAGCAGCTTAGGATCTATAGCGGGGGCCTACAATGAGCAGTTCTTC. The chain employs TRBV7-6 and TRBJ2-1, with TRBD2 identical over 9 bases. Trimming took 1 base from V and 2 from J; bases not matched to a gene: 6. The CDR3 totals 17 residues. The V gene's germline CDR1 is SGHVS and CDR2 FNYEAQ.

The chain joins TRBV6-1 to TRBJ2-2; no clear D gene. CDR1 MNHNS and CDR2 SASEGT come from the germline V gene. The CDR3 has 17 amino acids. V lost 2 bases and J 3 bases, leaving 16 bases between the germline ends. In DNA form, the CDR3 reads TGTGCCAGCAGTGAACCCGACTCCGGCCCGCACACCGGGGAGCTGTTTTTT. It yields the protein CASSEPDSGPHTGELFF.

The chain employs TRBV19 and TRBJ2-1, with 12 bases lining up with TRBD2. The ends lost 7 bases at V and 7 bases at J; junction bases unmatched: 8. This CDR3 is built from 15 residues. Germline loops: CDR1 LNHDA, CDR2 SQIVND (reference sequence). The CDR3 DNA sequence: TGTGCCAGTACCCCATATACTAGCGGGGGGAATGAGCAGTTCTTC. Protein sequence: CASTPYTSGGNEQFF.

This chain connects TRBV7-7 to TRBJ2-5; D might be TRBD1 (6 bases). Germline CDR1 reads SSHAT; CDR2 reads FNYEAQ (reference sequence). Between the trimmed V and J ends, which lost 1 base and 2 bases, there was a span of 11 bases. This CDR3 has 15 amino acids. CDR3 in amino acids: CASSLGGRFQETQYF. The CDR3 region has the DNA TGTGCCAGCAGCTTAGGGGGGCGCTTTCAAGAGACCCAGTACTTC.

The chain joins TRBV28 to TRBJ2-7; D might be TRBD1 (7 bases). Germline CDR1 MDHEN, CDR2 SYDVKM. The CDR3 spans 15 residues. Trimming took off 4 bases at V and 2 bases at J, with 15 bases between the two ends. CDR3 DNA: TGTGCCAGCAGTTCGCCAGGGGGGCCAACCTACGAGCAGTACGTC. Amino acids: CASSSPGGPTYEQYV.